One T cell receptor (beta chain) is described in this entry. The data belong to a study of blood T cell repertoires in COVID-19. As for the study in general: PBMCs, B-cell-depleted T cells, or T cells were the source of the cDNA or gDNA that made up the material.

Some clones are missing from TCRdb's copy, which holds only in-frame ones; the method was immunoSEQ multiplex PCR. The table includes more than 95,000 clones, roughly 84% detected once. This TCR came from a human donor in a cohort sampled during active or convalescent COVID-19. Sequences were obtained from peripheral blood.

The CDR3 DNA reads as TGTGCCAGCAGCTTGTTAGGGGTAACTAATGAAAAACTGTTTTTT. This translates into CASSLLGVTNEKLFF. The chain joins TRBV5-5 to TRBJ1-4; D possibly corresponds to TRBD1 (5 bases). Looked up from germline, CDR1 is SGHKS and CDR2 is YYEKEE (reference sequence). The ends were cut back, 1 base at V and 1 base at J, with 8 bases in the middle. This CDR3 region has 15 residues.